This entry is about one T cell receptor (beta chain). Its antigen is unknown. This record belongs to a study of vaccination and CD4 T cells after COVID-19. Background on the study: It was a median roughly 100 days after diagnosis, with a range of 35 to 161, that post-COVID samples were drawn. The cells were exposed to overlapping spike peptides originating from SARS-CoV-2, HCoV-NL63, HCoV-OC43 and HCoV-229E for stimulation. Overall study findings and caveats: A median of around 86% of reactive clones, in convalescent patients, became evident only post-vaccination.

Researchers used the Oncomine TCR Beta short-read assay to sequence DNA from cultured CD4+ T cells. One entry per CDR3 protein results from TCRdb running MiXCR on the PCR reads. The table shows tens of thousands of distinct CDR3 sequences, with around 50% occurring only once. Trimming stripped 6 bases from V and 2 bases from J, with 16 bases between. The CDR3 is 15 residues long. Germline lookup yields CDR1 KGHSH and CDR2 LQKENI. Treatment noted: approximately 9-day PBMC culture with coronavirus spike peptide pools or control peptides (ViraFEST assay). ViraFEST grew antigen-specific T cells using peptide pools, then sequenced TCRs.

The TCR was taken from a human donor who received a COVID-19 vaccine. V and J are TRBV18 and TRBJ1-2; possible D gene TRBD1, 5 bases. This sample comprised CD4+ T cells from blood, cultured in vitro, obtained before SARS-CoV-2 vaccination. The CDR3 loop reads CASSAGGTVNYGYTF. The CDR3 nucleotides read TGTGCCAGCTCCGCGGGGGGGACGGTCAACTATGGCTACACCTTC.